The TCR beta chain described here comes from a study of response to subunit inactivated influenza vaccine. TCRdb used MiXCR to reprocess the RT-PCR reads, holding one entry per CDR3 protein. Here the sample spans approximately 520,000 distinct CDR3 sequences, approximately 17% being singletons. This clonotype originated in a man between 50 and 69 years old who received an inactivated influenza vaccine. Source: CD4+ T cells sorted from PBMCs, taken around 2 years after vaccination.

The CDR3 is CASSYLGVTVANYGYTF. DNA for the CDR3: TGTGCCAGCAGTTACTTGGGTGTGACAGTCGCTAACTATGGCTACACCTTC. The chain has TRBV6-5 and TRBJ1-2; TRBD1 is a possible D gene (5 bases). The germline V and J ends were trimmed by 1 base and 0 bases, with 15 bases remaining between them. Germline V gives CDR1 MNHEY, CDR2 SVGAGI. CDR3 size: 17 residues.